This entry features one TCR beta chain sequence. Antigen unknown. These data originate in a study of cytomegalovirus exposure and HLA in healthy donors. In the study overall: Roughly 86 million unique TCRs from HLA-typed donors made up an early data release. Findings of the study overall: It was likely that a cluster of highly shared sequence variants was a sequencing artifact. TCR beta V- and J-gene trimming, according to a later analysis, was linked to a missense DCLRE1C variant.

Unmatched junction bases numbered 5, after V lost 2 bases and J lost 5 bases. Germline lookup yields CDR1 SGHDT and CDR2 YYEEEE. This CDR3 region has 14 residues. Researchers ran the PCR with 60 Vbeta and 13 Jbeta primers. The table came from immunoSEQ multiplex PCR; TCRdb's copy has only in-frame clones and leaves some out. The sample holds some 180,000 clones, roughly 80% seen once. The receptor was derived from a woman aged 18-29 years in good health and CMV-seronegative. The sample taken for sequencing was PBMCs. The V and J genes are TRBV5-6 and TRBJ2-3; 7 nucleotides align to TRBD2. CDR3 loop: CASSFRIAGDTQYF. The CDR3 DNA sequence: TGTGCCAGCAGCTTCAGAATAGCGGGAGATACGCAGTATTTT.